This T cell receptor (beta chain) derives from a study of human T cells and chemical hapten exposure. A single record per CDR3 protein comes from TCRdb applying MiXCR to the RACE reads. There are around 340,000 distinct CDR3 sequences in the sample; around 7% occur only once, and around 8.4% lies in the top ten. J was trimmed by 0 bases and V by 5 bases; bases with no gene match: 5. CDR3 size: 16 residues. CDR1 is KGHDR, CDR2 SFDVKD, per germline. Described time point: patch test 1, 2 weeks after DPC sensitization. Treatment denoted: therapeutic diphenylcyclopropenone sensitization with weekly scalp DPC.

This rearrangement joins TRBV24-1 to TRBJ2-2, with 7 bases aligning to TRBD2. Material: whole blood, obtained in connection with sensitization to the hapten diphenylcyclopropenone (DPC). The TCR sequence derives from a woman aged 18-30 years with alopecia areata. Some clones in this sample may be carry-over from other donors' samples. CDR3 nucleotides: TGTGCCACCAGTGGGGTGGCGGGGGCGAACACCGGGGAGCTGTTTTTT. This translates into CATSGVAGANTGELFF.